The rows below give T cell receptor beta chains drawn from one sample of a study of T cell repertoires in cytomegalovirus infection. One entry per CDR3 protein, called by TCRdb with MiXCR from the reads. The sample has some 450,000 distinct CDR3 sequences, roughly a third seen once; the top ten hold roughly 13%. Material: PBMCs. All receptors derive from a human donor in good health (CMV status not recorded). Some clones in this sample may be carry-over from other donors' samples. The CDR3 runs from the conserved cysteine through the conserved F or W. D genes are given only for firm matches. Rows may omit the clone size; those that give it use once, few, many or a size class.

V gene	clone size	D gene	J gene	CDR3 protein	CDR3 DNA
TRBV7-6	many	-	TRBJ1-4	CASSLLGGPRGEKLFF	TGTGCCAGCAGCCTCCTGGGGGGGCCGAGAGGTGAAAAACTGTTTTTT
TRBV6-6	-	-	TRBJ2-2	CASTATGTANTGELFF	TGTGCCAGCACCGCTACCGGGACGGCGAACACCGGGGAGCTGTTTTTT
TRBV7-9	few	TRBD2	TRBJ2-7	CASSLEGPSGGVDYEQYF	TGTGCCAGCAGCTTAGAGGGGCCCTCGGGGGGAGTTGACTACGAGCAGTACTTC
TRBV15	-	TRBD1	TRBJ2-2	CATSRDVLGQGFTGELFF	TGTGCCACCAGCAGAGATGTTCTAGGACAGGGGTTTACCGGGGAGCTGTTTTTT
TRBV19	-	-	TRBJ2-1	CASRTSGSSYKEQFF	TGTGCCAGTAGAACCTCAGGGAGCTCCTACAAGGAGCAGTTCTTC
TRBV7-2	-	-	TRBJ2-3	CASGRRSADTQYF	TGTGCCAGTGGTCGGAGAAGTGCAGATACGCAGTATTTT
TRBV12-3/TRBV12-4	few	-	TRBJ2-2	CASSPQQVNTGELFF	TGTGCCAGCAGTCCCCAACAGGTGAACACCGGGGAGCTGTTTTTT
TRBV5-4	-	-	TRBJ2-1	CASSTLDYNEQFF	TGTGCCAGCAGCACCTTAGACTACAATGAGCAGTTCTTC
TRBV2	few	TRBD1	TRBJ2-1	CASSPDRARDNEQFF	TGTGCCAGCAGCCCGGACAGGGCTAGGGACAATGAGCAGTTCTTC
TRBV12-3/TRBV12-4	few	TRBD1	TRBJ1-1	CASSNRGEAFF	TGTGCCAGCAGCAACAGGGGCGAAGCTTTCTTT
TRBV6-5	-	-	TRBJ2-5	CASRHGRLKETQYF	TGTGCCAGCAGACACGGACGGCTTAAAGAGACCCAGTACTTC
TRBV4-1	-	-	TRBJ2-7	CASSQGDGTAAYEQYF	TGCGCCAGCAGCCAAGGGGACGGGACCGCTGCCTACGAGCAGTACTTC
TRBV19	-	TRBD1	TRBJ1-1	CASSIGGTGGNRNTEAFF	TGTGCCAGTAGTATAGGGGGGACAGGGGGTAATCGGAACACTGAAGCTTTCTTT
TRBV6-2/TRBV6-3	few	TRBD2	TRBJ2-5	CASSPQPPGLAGVETQYF	TGTGCCAGCAGTCCCCAACCCCCCGGACTAGCGGGGGTTGAGACCCAGTACTTC
TRBV15	-	TRBD2	TRBJ2-1	CATSRVPGLKTSVGNNEQFF	TGTGCCACCAGCAGAGTTCCGGGGCTGAAGACTAGCGTGGGTAACAATGAGCAGTTCTTC
TRBV2	-	TRBD1	TRBJ2-1	CASRKTGTGATNEQFF	TGTGCCAGCAGGAAAACCGGGACAGGGGCAACGAATGAGCAGTTCTTC
TRBV5-1	-	-	TRBJ2-3	CASSPPSPDTQYF	TGCGCCAGCAGCCCCCCGAGCCCAGATACGCAGTATTTT
TRBV19	-	TRBD1	TRBJ2-5	CASSTGQSETQYF	TGTGCCAGTAGTACGGGACAGTCGGAGACCCAGTACTTC
TRBV20-1	-	TRBD2	TRBJ2-5	CSATRGASGQETQYF	TGCAGTGCGACGCGGGGGGCTAGCGGTCAAGAGACCCAGTACTTC
TRBV6-6	-	-	TRBJ1-5	CASSYPGEGLGNQPQHF	TGTGCCAGCAGTTACCCCGGGGAGGGGCTTGGAAATCAGCCCCAGCATTTT
TRBV20-1	many	TRBD1	TRBJ2-1	CSASSGTAYNEQFF	TGCAGTGCTAGCTCCGGGACAGCCTACAATGAGCAGTTCTTC
TRBV14	few	TRBD1	TRBJ2-2	CASSPWDRGTGELFF	TGTGCCAGCAGCCCCTGGGACAGGGGCACCGGGGAGCTGTTTTTT
TRBV19	-	-	TRBJ1-1	CASSMVQLNTEAFF	TGTGCCAGTAGTATGGTACAGCTGAACACTGAAGCTTTCTTT
TRBV4-1	-	TRBD1	TRBJ2-1	CASSVTGGSEQFF	TGCGCCAGCAGCGTGACAGGGGGCAGTGAGCAGTTCTTC
TRBV2	few	-	TRBJ1-1	CASSEAFSGLAFF	TGTGCCAGCAGTGAAGCGTTCAGCGGTTTAGCTTTCTTT
TRBV7-6	many	TRBD2	TRBJ2-7	CASSLGTSPYEQYF	TGTGCCAGCAGCTTAGGGACTAGCCCCTACGAGCAGTACTTC
TRBV7-6	-	-	TRBJ1-4	CASSLLGGGLNEKLFF	TGTGCCAGCAGCTTACTAGGGGGGGGCCTCAATGAAAAACTGTTTTTT